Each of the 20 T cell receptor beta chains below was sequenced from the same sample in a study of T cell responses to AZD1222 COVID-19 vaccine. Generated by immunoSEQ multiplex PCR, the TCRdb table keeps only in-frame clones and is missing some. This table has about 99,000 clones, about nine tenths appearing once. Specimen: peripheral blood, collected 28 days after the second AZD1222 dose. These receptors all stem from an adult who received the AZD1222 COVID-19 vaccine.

The CDR3 region is CASSESGTTEQYF. CDR3 coding DNA: TGTGCCAGCAGTGAAAGCGGGACTACCGAGCAGTACTTC. This chain links TRBV6-4 with TRBJ2-7; 7 bases are shared with TRBD2. The CDR3 is 13 amino acids. With 3 bases clipped from V and 6 bases from J, the junction kept 5 bases outside the gene matches. Germline lookup yields CDR1 MRHNA and CDR2 SNTAGT.

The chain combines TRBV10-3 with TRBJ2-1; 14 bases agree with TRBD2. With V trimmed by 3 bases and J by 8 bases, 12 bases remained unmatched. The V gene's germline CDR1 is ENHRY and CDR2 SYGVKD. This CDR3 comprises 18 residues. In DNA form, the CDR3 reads TGTGCCATCAGTGATAGGGGGGGGACTAGCGGGAGTCTTTATGAGCAGTTCTTC. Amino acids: CAISDRGGTSGSLYEQFF.

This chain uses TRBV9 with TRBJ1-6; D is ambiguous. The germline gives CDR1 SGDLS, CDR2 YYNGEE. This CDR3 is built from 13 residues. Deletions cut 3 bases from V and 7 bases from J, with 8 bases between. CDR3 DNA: TGTGCCAGCAGCGCTAACATAAATTCACCCCTCCACTTT. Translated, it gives CASSANINSPLHF.

CDR3 sequence (DNA): TGTGCCAGCAGCACAGGGGTTCGTAGCACAGATACGCAGTATTTT. Encoded protein: CASSTGVRSTDTQYF. The chain couples TRBV7-2 to TRBJ2-3; TRBD1 agrees at 7 bases. CDR3 length: 15 amino acids. Germline lookup yields CDR1 SGHTA and CDR2 FQGNSA. Trimming took 5 bases from V and 0 from J; bases not matched to a gene: 5.

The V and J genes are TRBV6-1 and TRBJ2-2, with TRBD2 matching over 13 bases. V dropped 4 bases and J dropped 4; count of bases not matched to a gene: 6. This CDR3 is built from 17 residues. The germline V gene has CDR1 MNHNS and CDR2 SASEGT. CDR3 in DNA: TGTGCCAGCAGTGGACTAGCGGGAGGACGAGGCACCGGGGAGCTGTTTTTT. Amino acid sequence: CASSGLAGGRGTGELFF.

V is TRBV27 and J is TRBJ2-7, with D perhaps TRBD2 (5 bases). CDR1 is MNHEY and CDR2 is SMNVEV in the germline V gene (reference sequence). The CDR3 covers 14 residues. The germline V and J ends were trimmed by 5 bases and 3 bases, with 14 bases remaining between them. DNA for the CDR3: TGTGCCAGCAGTCCCAAGGACTTTTTCTACGAGCAGTACTTC. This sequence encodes CASSPKDFFYEQYF.

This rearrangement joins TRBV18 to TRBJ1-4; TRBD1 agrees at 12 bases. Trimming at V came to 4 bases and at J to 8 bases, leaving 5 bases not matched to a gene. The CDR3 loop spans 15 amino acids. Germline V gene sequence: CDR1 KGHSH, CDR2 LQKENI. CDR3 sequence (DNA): TGTGCCAGCTCACGAGGGACAGGGGGCAAGGAAAAACTGTTTTTT. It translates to CASSRGTGGKEKLFF.

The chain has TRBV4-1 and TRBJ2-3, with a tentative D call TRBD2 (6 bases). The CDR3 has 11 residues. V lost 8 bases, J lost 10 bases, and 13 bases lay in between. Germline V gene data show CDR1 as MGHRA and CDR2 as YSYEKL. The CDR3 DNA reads TGCGCCAGCCAGGGTAGCGGTTCGCAGTATTTT. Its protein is CASQGSGSQYF.

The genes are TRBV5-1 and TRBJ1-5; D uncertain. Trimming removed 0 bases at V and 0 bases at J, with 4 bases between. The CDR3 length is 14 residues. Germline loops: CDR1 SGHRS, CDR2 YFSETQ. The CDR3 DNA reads TGCGCCAGCAGCTTGGACAATAGCAATCAGCCCCAGCATTTT. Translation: CASSLDNSNQPQHF.

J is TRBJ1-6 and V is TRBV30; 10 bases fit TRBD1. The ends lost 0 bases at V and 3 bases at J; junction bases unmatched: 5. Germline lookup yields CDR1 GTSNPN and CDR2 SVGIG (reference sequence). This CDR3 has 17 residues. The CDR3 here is CAWSVGGTGDYNSPLHF. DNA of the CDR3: TGTGCCTGGAGTGTAGGGGGGACAGGGGACTATAATTCACCCCTCCACTTT.

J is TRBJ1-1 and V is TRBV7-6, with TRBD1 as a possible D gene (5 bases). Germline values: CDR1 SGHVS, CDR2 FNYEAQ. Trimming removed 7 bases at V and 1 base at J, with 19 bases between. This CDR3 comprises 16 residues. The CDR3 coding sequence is TGTGCCAGCAAGGGAGGGCCAGGGACCGAGAACACTGAAGCTTTCTTT. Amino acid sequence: CASKGGPGTENTEAFF.

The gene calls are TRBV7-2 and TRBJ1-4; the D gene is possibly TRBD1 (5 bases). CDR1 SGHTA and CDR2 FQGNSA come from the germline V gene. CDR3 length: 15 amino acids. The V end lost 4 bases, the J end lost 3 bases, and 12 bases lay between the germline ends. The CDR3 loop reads CASSSTGPANEKLFF. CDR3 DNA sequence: TGTGCCAGCAGCTCTACAGGCCCGGCTAATGAAAAACTGTTTTTT.

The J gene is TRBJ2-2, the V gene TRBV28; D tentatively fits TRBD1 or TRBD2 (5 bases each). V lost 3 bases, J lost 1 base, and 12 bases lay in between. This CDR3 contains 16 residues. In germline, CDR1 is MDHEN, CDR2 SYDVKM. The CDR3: CASSFRGTWNTGELFF. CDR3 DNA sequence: TGTGCCAGCAGTTTCCGGGGCACTTGGAACACCGGGGAGCTGTTTTTT.

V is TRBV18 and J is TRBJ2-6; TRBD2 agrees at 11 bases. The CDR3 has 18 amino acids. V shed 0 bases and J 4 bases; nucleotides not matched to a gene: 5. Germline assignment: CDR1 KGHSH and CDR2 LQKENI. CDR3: CASSPPQTSGTGANVLTF. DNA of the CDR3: TGTGCCAGCTCACCACCCCAGACTAGCGGGACAGGGGCCAACGTCCTGACTTTC.

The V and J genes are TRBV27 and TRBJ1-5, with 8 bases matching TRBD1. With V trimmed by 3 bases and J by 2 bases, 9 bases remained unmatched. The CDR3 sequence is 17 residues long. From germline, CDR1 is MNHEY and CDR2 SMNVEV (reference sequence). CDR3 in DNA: TGTGCCAGCAGTTTTCTACCAACAGGGGGTGGCAATCAGCCCCAGCATTTT. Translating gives CASSFLPTGGGNQPQHF.

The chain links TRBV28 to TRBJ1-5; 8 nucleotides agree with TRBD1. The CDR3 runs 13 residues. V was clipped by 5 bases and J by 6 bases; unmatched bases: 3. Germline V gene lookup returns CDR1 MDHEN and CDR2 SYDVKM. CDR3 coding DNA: TGTGCCAGCAGTACAGGGGGGTTTCAGCCCCAGCATTTT. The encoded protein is CASSTGGFQPQHF.

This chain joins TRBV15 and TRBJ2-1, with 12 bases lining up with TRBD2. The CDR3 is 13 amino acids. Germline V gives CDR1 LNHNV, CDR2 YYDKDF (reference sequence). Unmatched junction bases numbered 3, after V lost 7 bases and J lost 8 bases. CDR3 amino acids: CATKLAGGYEQFF. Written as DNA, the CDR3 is TGTGCCACCAAACTAGCGGGAGGATATGAGCAGTTCTTC.

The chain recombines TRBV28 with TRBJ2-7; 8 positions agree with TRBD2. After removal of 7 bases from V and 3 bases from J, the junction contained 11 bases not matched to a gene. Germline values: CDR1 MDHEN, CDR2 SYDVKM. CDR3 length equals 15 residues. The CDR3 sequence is CASTGGGTENYEQYF. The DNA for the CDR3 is TGTGCCAGCACCGGGGGGGGGACGGAGAACTACGAGCAGTACTTC.

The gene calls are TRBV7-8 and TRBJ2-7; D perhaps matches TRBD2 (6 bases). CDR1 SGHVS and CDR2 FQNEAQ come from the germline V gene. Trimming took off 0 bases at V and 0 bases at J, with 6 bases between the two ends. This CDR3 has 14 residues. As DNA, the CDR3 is TGTGCCAGCAGCTTAGCCGGGAGCTCCTACGAGCAGTACTTC. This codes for CASSLAGSSYEQYF.

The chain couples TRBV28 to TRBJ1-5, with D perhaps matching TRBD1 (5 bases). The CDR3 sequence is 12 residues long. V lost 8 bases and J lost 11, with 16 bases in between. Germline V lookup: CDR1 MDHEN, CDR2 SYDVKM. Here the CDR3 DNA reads TGTGCCAGCCACGTCCGGGAGGGGACCCAGCATTTT. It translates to CASHVREGTQHF.